Presented here are 10 T cell receptor beta chains from one specimen sequenced in a study of somatic mutations in cytotoxic T cells in rheumatoid arthritis. Clones were read by immunoSEQ multiplex PCR, and TCRdb kept only the in-frame ones, dropping some. The sample comprises over 15,000 clones, approximately 87% of which are singletons, and over 12% rests with the top ten. The sequenced material came from CD8+ T cells sorted from blood. The receptor source for this set is a man between 35 and 55 years old in good health.

The CDR3 DNA reads TGTGCCAGCAGCTTGGCCTCGGACGCCTACCTCTACAATGAGCAGTTCTTC. Translating gives CASSLASDAYLYNEQFF. The chain combines TRBV5-6 with TRBJ2-1; D gene unclear. V lost 0 bases and J 3 bases, leaving 16 bases between the germline ends. CDR3 length equals 17 residues. CDR1 is SGHDT and CDR2 is YYEEEE in the germline V gene. Using reference TRBV5-6 and TRBJ2-1 for the parts outside the CDR3, the full variable domain is DAGVTQSPTHLIKTRGQQVTLRCSPKSGHDTVSWYQQALGQGPQFIFQYYEEEERQRGNFPDRFSGHQFPNYSSELNVNALLLGDSALYLCASSLASDAYLYNEQFFGPGTRLTVL.

This chain uses TRBV5-6 with TRBJ2-1; 9 bases fit TRBD1. The CDR3 has 14 amino acids. Trimming cost V 6 bases and J 8 bases; bases outside gene matches: 9. Germline V gene lookup returns CDR1 SGHDT and CDR2 YYEEEE. This chain's CDR3 is CASNNRGRWDEQFF. CDR3 nucleotide sequence: TGTGCCAGCAACAACAGGGGGCGCTGGGATGAGCAGTTCTTC.

The V call is TRBV7-9, the J call TRBJ1-4, with D possibly TRBD1 on 6 matching bases. Germline-derived CDR1 and CDR2 are SEHNR and FQNEAQ (reference sequence). The CDR3 has 15 residues. The V end lost 5 bases, the J end lost 6 bases, and 16 bases lay between the germline ends. As DNA, the CDR3 is TGTGCCAGCAGCCCACCGGGAGGGGGGGATGAAAAACTGTTTTTT. Translation gives CASSPPGGGDEKLFF. The complete variable domain, with remaining parts taken from reference TRBV7-9 and TRBJ1-4, reads DTGVSQNPRHKITKRGQNVTFRCDPISEHNRLYWYRQTLGQGPEFLTYFQNEAQLEKSRLLSDRFSAERPKGSFSTLEIQRTEQGDSAMYLCASSPPGGGDEKLFFGSGTQLSVL.

The chain has TRBV2 and TRBJ1-6; D unclear. V lost 2 bases and J 3 bases, leaving 11 bases between the germline ends. CDR3 length: 16 amino acids. Germline CDR1 reads SNHLY; CDR2 reads FYNNEI. The CDR3 reads CASSERRPRYNSPLHF. The CDR3 DNA is TGTGCCAGCAGTGAAAGGAGACCGCGCTATAATTCACCCCTCCACTTT.

The J gene is TRBJ2-5, the V gene TRBV28; D ambiguous. The CDR3 runs to 15 residues. V shed 3 bases and J shed 2 bases, with 13 bases lying between them. Germline assignment: CDR1 MDHEN and CDR2 SYDVKM. The CDR3 DNA sequence: TGTGCCAGCAGTTTCCCGTTTTCGCAGCAAGAGACCCAGTACTTC. This sequence encodes CASSFPFSQQETQYF.

The J gene is TRBJ2-3, the V gene TRBV9, with D possibly matching TRBD2 (7 bases). CDR1 is SGDLS, CDR2 YYNGEE, per germline. The germline V and J ends were trimmed by 1 base and 4 bases, with 25 bases remaining between them. This CDR3 is built from 19 residues. This CDR3 is CASSVWGGGVAGPPDTQYF. In DNA form, the CDR3 reads TGTGCCAGCAGCGTATGGGGAGGGGGGGTAGCGGGCCCCCCAGATACGCAGTATTTT.

The genes are TRBV15 and TRBJ1-1; a weak D match, TRBD1 (5 bases). The V gene lost 5 bases and the J gene lost 4 bases, with 14 bases spanning the gap. Per germline, CDR1 LNHNV and CDR2 YYDKDF (reference sequence). The CDR3 runs to 14 residues. The CDR3 protein is CATSSRIGTTEAFF. For the CDR3, the DNA is TGTGCCACCAGCTCCCGAATCGGGACCACTGAAGCTTTCTTT.

This sequence joins TRBV27 and TRBJ2-1; D gene uncertain. V lost 2 bases and J 8 bases, leaving 10 bases between the germline ends. Germline V gives CDR1 MNHEY, CDR2 SMNVEV (reference sequence). The CDR3 sequence is 13 residues long. In nucleotides, the CDR3 is TGTGCCAGCAGTTTAAGGTGGAACGATGAGCAGTTCTTC. Its protein is CASSLRWNDEQFF.

V and J are TRBV27 and TRBJ1-5; the D is unclear. V was cut by 6 bases and J by 4 bases, with 13 bases left in between. The germline CDR1 and CDR2 sequences are MNHEY and SMNVEV (reference sequence). There are 14 residues in the CDR3. The DNA of the CDR3 is TGTGCCAGCAGCCCCCTGTCAAATAATCAGCCCCAGCATTTT. Amino acids: CASSPLSNNQPQHF.

This clone has a handful of counts. The chain is built from TRBV4-1 and TRBJ1-1; a possible D gene is TRBD1 (5 bases). This CDR3 has 13 residues. V lost 5 bases to trimming and J lost 6 bases, with 13 bases between them. Germline V lookup: CDR1 MGHRA, CDR2 YSYEKL. The CDR3 region is CASSGGTWAEAFF. The CDR3 nucleotides are TGCGCCAGCAGCGGGGGAACTTGGGCTGAAGCTTTCTTT.